This passage covers 22 T cell receptor beta chains from one sample sequenced in a study of cytomegalovirus exposure and HLA in healthy donors. Primers: 60 Vbeta forward and 13 Jbeta reverse. Using immunoSEQ multiplex PCR, the repertoire was profiled, and TCRdb retains in-frame clones only, with some absent. The data show approximately 120,000 clones, around 85% seen once. The sequenced sample consisted of PBMCs. Receptors originate from a woman aged 25 to 45 in good health and CMV-seropositive.

The rearrangement joins TRBV27 to TRBJ1-1; D perhaps matches TRBD1 (6 bases). The ends were cut back, 8 bases at V and 2 bases at J, with 15 bases in the middle. The CDR3 extends over 14 amino acids. CDR1 is MNHEY and CDR2 is SMNVEV in the germline V gene (reference sequence). The CDR3 DNA follows: TGTGCCAGCTGGTACAGGGAGGGCAACACTGAAGCTTTCTTT. Encoded protein: CASWYREGNTEAFF.

The V and J genes are TRBV2 and TRBJ2-5, with 8 bases lining up with TRBD1. The junction had 8 bases not matched to a gene; V was cut back by 6 bases and J by 5 bases. CDR3 size: 14 residues. Germline assignment: CDR1 SNHLY and CDR2 FYNNEI. The CDR3, as DNA: TGTGCCAGCAGGGGACAGGCCCAGGGGGAGACCCAGTACTTC. This encodes CASRGQAQGETQYF.

The chain is built from TRBV29-1 and TRBJ2-1; D is possibly TRBD1 (5 bases). Looked up from germline, CDR1 is SQVTM and CDR2 is ANQGSEA. The CDR3 consists of 13 residues. CDR3 region: CGSTASSYNEQFF. The CDR3 bases are TGCGGTTCGACAGCCAGCTCCTACAATGAGCAGTTCTTC.

This chain links TRBV4-2 with TRBJ2-6; no clear D gene. Germline V lookup: CDR1 LGHNA, CDR2 YNFKEQ. This CDR3 has 18 amino acids. Trimming removed 0 bases from V and 0 bases from J, with 12 bases in between. CDR3 amino acids: CASSQEPSQASGANVLTF. The DNA of the CDR3 is TGTGCCAGCAGCCAAGAACCTTCCCAAGCCTCTGGGGCCAACGTCCTGACTTTC.

The chain couples TRBV15 to TRBJ2-2, with TRBD2 as a possible D gene (6 bases). CDR3 size: 15 residues. V was pared by 5 bases and J by 6 bases, with 16 bases between. The germline CDR1 and CDR2 sequences are LNHNV and YYDKDF (reference sequence). CDR3 DNA sequence: TGTGCCACCAGCTTTCTGGACTGGGAGGCCGGGGAGCTGTTTTTT. This encodes CATSFLDWEAGELFF. The full variable domain, with the rest looked up from reference TRBV15 and TRBJ2-2, is DAMVIQNPRYQVTQFGKPVTLSCSQTLNHNVMYWYQQKSSQAPKLLFHYYDKDFNNEADTPDNFQSRRPNTSFCFLDIRSPGLGDTAMYLCATSFLDWEAGELFFGEGSRLTVL.

The V gene is TRBV6-1, the J gene TRBJ2-3; tentative D call: TRBD1 (7 bases). This CDR3 is 12 amino acids long. In germline, CDR1 is MNHNS, CDR2 SASEGT. V was clipped by 5 bases and J by 11 bases, with 14 bases between them. This CDR3 reads CASSRGQGGQYF. DNA for the CDR3: TGTGCCAGCAGTAGGGGGCAGGGGGGGCAGTATTTT.

The V call is TRBV29-1, the J call TRBJ2-2; D is unresolved. This CDR3 spans 11 amino acids. Trimming shortened V by 1 base and J by 6 bases, and 3 bases separated the two germline ends. Germline values: CDR1 SQVTM, CDR2 ANQGSEA. The CDR3 is CSVEGPGELFF. As DNA, the CDR3 is TGCAGCGTTGAAGGGCCCGGGGAGCTGTTTTTT.

The gene calls are TRBV5-1 and TRBJ2-7; 7 nucleotides line up with TRBD2. Trimming took 5 bases from V and 0 from J; bases not matched to a gene: 8. CDR1 is SGHRS, CDR2 YFSETQ, per germline. The CDR3 runs to 15 residues. CDR3 in DNA: TGCGCCAGCAGTTCCGGGGGGACTTCCTCCTACGAGCAGTACTTC. This encodes CASSSGGTSSYEQYF. Full variable domain (rest looked up from reference TRBV5-1 and TRBJ2-7): KAGVTQTPRYLIKTRGQQVTLSCSPISGHRSVSWYQQTPGQGLQFLFEYFSETQRNKGNFPGRFSGRQFSNSRSEMNVSTLELGDSALYLCASSSGGTSSYEQYFGPGTRLTVT.

The rearrangement joins TRBV18 to TRBJ1-1; 7 positions match TRBD1. The CDR3 is 13 residues long. J gave up 7 bases and V 3 bases, and 5 bases lay outside the gene matches. The germline V gene has CDR1 KGHSH and CDR2 LQKENI. CDR3 amino acids: CASSPGQRNEAFF. The CDR3 DNA is TGTGCCAGCTCACCGGGACAGAGAAATGAAGCTTTCTTT.

V and J are TRBV5-1 and TRBJ1-1; 9 bases are shared with TRBD1. Trimming removed 2 bases from V and 5 bases from J; junction bases left unmatched: 1. The CDR3 extends over 13 amino acids. Germline loops: CDR1 SGHRS, CDR2 YFSETQ. As DNA, the CDR3 is TGCGCCAGCAGCTTCGGACAGGGGACTGAAGCTTTCTTT. Translation gives CASSFGQGTEAFF.

The V call is TRBV5-1, the J call TRBJ1-6; 8 bases are shared with TRBD1. The CDR3 runs to 15 residues. Germline CDR1 SGHRS, CDR2 YFSETQ. With V trimmed by 6 bases and J by 9 bases, 11 bases remained unmatched. CDR3 nucleotide sequence: TGCGCCAGCACCACCGGGGGACAGGCTTTTTCACCCCTCCACTTT. Translating gives CASTTGGQAFSPLHF.

This sequence joins TRBV19 and TRBJ1-3; the D is unclear. Germline CDR1 LNHDA, CDR2 SQIVND (reference sequence). The V end was cut by 4 bases, the J end by 2 bases, with 9 bases between. The CDR3 loop spans 14 amino acids. Here the CDR3 DNA reads TGTGCCAGTAGTACCCCGCGGGCTGGAAACACCATATATTTT. This encodes CASSTPRAGNTIYF.

The rearrangement joins TRBV10-3 to TRBJ1-5, with TRBD1 matching over 7 bases. The V segment lost 2 bases and the J segment 5 bases; nucleotides outside the gene matches: 9. The CDR3 covers 16 residues. Germline CDR1 is ENHRY and CDR2 is SYGVKD. CDR3 in amino acids: CAISEARGRMDQPQHF. For the CDR3, the DNA is TGTGCCATCAGTGAGGCGAGGGGGCGAATGGATCAGCCCCAGCATTTT.

The chain couples TRBV28 to TRBJ2-7, with a weak D call TRBD1 (5 bases). CDR3 length: 14 residues. Between the trimmed V and J ends, which lost 8 bases and 1 base, there was a span of 15 bases. Germline CDR1 reads MDHEN; CDR2 reads SYDVKM. DNA for the CDR3: TGTGCCAGCCGTGAACAGGCCTTTTCCTACGAGCAGTACTTC. It is translated as CASREQAFSYEQYF.

In the case of this clone: The sample holds other DNA sequences that translate to the same CDR3. The chain uses TRBV9 and TRBJ1-2; no clear D. Looked up from germline, CDR1 is SGDLS and CDR2 is YYNGEE. The V end lost 0 bases, the J end lost 8 bases, and 17 bases lay between the germline ends. The CDR3 consists of 15 residues. The CDR3 loop is CASSVGGRLAGGYTF. CDR3 sequence (DNA): TGTGCCAGCAGCGTAGGCGGCAGGCTCGCGGGAGGCTACACCTTC.

The CDR3 DNA reads as TGTGCCAGCAGTTACTCCGGGGGGTTTGACTATGGCTACACCTTC. It codes for CASSYSGGFDYGYTF. J is TRBJ1-2 and V is TRBV6-6; tentative D call: TRBD1 (5 bases). Per germline, CDR1 MNHNY and CDR2 SVGAGI (reference sequence). CDR3 size: 15 residues. Between the trimmed V and J ends, which lost 0 bases and 3 bases, there was a span of 11 bases.

In regard to this clone: Compared with germline, one end of the junction differs, possibly owing to a read error. The chain joins TRBV7-9 to TRBJ1-4; D gene unclear. The CDR3 spans 14 residues. Germline CDR1 SEHNR, CDR2 FQNEAQ (reference sequence). The CDR3 bases are TGTTCCAGCAGCTTAGGAGGGCAGAATGAAAAACTGTTTTTT. The encoded protein is CSSSLGGQNEKLFF.

The table lists this clone with a few counts. The rearrangement links TRBV14 to TRBJ2-1, with TRBD2 matching over 10 bases. J gave up 2 bases and V 3 bases, and 7 bases lay outside the gene matches. The CDR3 is 17 residues long. Germline CDR1 and CDR2: SGHDN and FVKESK. CDR3 nucleotides: TGTGCCAGCAGCCAGGGCTTAGCGGGAGGCCCCTACAATGAGCAGTTCTTC. Residues: CASSQGLAGGPYNEQFF. The entire variable domain, with the rest obtained from reference TRBV14 and TRBJ2-1, is as follows: EAGVTQFPSHSVIEKGQTVTLRCDPISGHDNLYWYRRVMGKEIKFLLHFVKESKQDESGMPNNRFLAERTGGTYSTLKVQPAELEDSGVYFCASSQGLAGGPYNEQFFGPGTRLTVL.

This clone was seen only a few times. The V call is TRBV4-2, the J call TRBJ2-7; D not certain. Trimming stripped 4 bases from V and 2 bases from J, with 21 bases between. Per germline, CDR1 LGHNA and CDR2 YNFKEQ. The CDR3 totals 17 residues. This CDR3 is CASSRYSDSASTYEQYF. The CDR3 DNA follows: TGTGCCAGCAGCCGCTACTCCGACTCCGCCTCTACCTACGAGCAGTACTTC.

V usage is TRBV7-9 and J usage is TRBJ1-2, with 7 nucleotides matching TRBD1. V shed 3 bases and J 6 bases; nucleotides not matched to a gene: 13. Germline V CDR1 and CDR2: SEHNR, FQNEAQ (reference sequence). The CDR3 is 16 amino acids. The DNA for the CDR3 is TGTGCCAGCAGCTTTCCCCTTGAAGGAGGGGGCGATGGCTACACCTTC. Translated, it gives CASSFPLEGGGDGYTF.

This sequence joins TRBV6-1 and TRBJ1-2; D not resolved. This CDR3 is 13 amino acids long. Germline V gene lookup returns CDR1 MNHNS and CDR2 SASEGT. V lost 5 bases and J lost 8, with 15 bases in between. CDR3 amino acids: CASSSLGEEGYTF. CDR3 coding DNA: TGTGCCAGCAGTTCTCTCGGGGAAGAGGGCTACACCTTC.

This chain uses TRBV6-1 with TRBJ1-2; 7 bases are a match to TRBD1. Germline-derived CDR1 and CDR2 are MNHNS and SASEGT. Losses at the gene ends were 1 base for V and 7 bases for J; bases not matched to a gene: 3. There are 13 residues in the CDR3. The CDR3 loop is CASSEGDSIGYTF. The CDR3 DNA follows: TGTGCCAGCAGTGAAGGGGACAGCATTGGCTACACCTTC.